The next 30 T cell receptor beta chains were all read from a single sample in a study of T-cell reconstitution after alpha-beta-depleted transplantation in children. Preparation of the TCRbeta library involved a method that used unique molecular identifiers. TCRdb itself ran the PCR reads through MiXCR, one entry per CDR3 protein. The sample has hundreds of thousands of distinct CDR3 sequences, about a tenth seen once. This sample comprised PBMCs, obtained before TCRalphabeta/CD19-depleted stem cell transplant. The origin of the receptors is a child under two years old with acute myeloid leukemia, due to receive a stem cell transplant.

The V call is TRBV12-3 or TRBV12-4, the J call TRBJ1-1, with a possible D match to TRBD1 (6 bases). This CDR3 has 16 amino acids. V was trimmed by 3 bases and J by 3 bases, leaving 17 bases between them. The CDR3 coding sequence is TGTGCCAGCAGTTTCTCCAGGGGATCTAGGGACACTGAAGCTTTCTTT. It specifies CASSFSRGSRDTEAFF.

This clonotype has only a few counts. A much larger clone differs from this one at a single base, so this may be a read error. J is TRBJ2-5 and V is TRBV7-6; 12 nucleotides agree with TRBD2. This CDR3 has 16 residues. From germline, CDR1 is SGHVS and CDR2 FNYEAQ. The CDR3 here is CAGSARLAGEQETQYF. CDR3 coding DNA: TGTGCCGGCAGCGCCCGACTAGCGGGGGAGCAAGAGACCCAGTACTTC.

In this sample, this clonotype turned up a few times. The genes are TRBV11-3 and TRBJ2-7; D unresolved. The CDR3 loop spans 14 amino acids. The V gene's germline CDR1 is SGHNT and CDR2 YENEEA. V lost 5 bases, J lost 0 bases, and 11 bases lay in between. The CDR3 protein is CASSMSGFSYEQYF. DNA of the CDR3: TGTGCCAGCAGCATGTCTGGGTTCTCCTACGAGCAGTACTTC.

This clonotype was seen ten or more times. The rearrangement joins TRBV7-2 to TRBJ2-7; unclear D gene. Between the trimmed V and J ends, which lost 5 bases and 4 bases, there was a span of 12 bases. The germline CDR1 and CDR2 sequences are SGHTA and FQGNSA. The CDR3 length is 13 residues. The CDR3 nucleotides read TGTGCCAGCAGCACCAGGCTTCCATACGAGCAGTACTTC. Protein product: CASSTRLPYEQYF.

This clonotype turned up a few times. The gene calls are TRBV11-2 and TRBJ2-5; D is possibly TRBD2 (5 bases). The germline V gene has CDR1 SGHAT and CDR2 FQNNGV. V was shortened by 1 base and J by 1 base, with 10 bases between the two germline ends. The CDR3 length is 15 residues. The CDR3 loop reads CASSLGASPQETQYF. The CDR3 DNA reads TGTGCCAGCAGCTTAGGGGCTAGCCCCCAAGAGACCCAGTACTTC.

This clonotype was detected many times. The chain employs TRBV27 and TRBJ1-5, with D unresolved. V was shortened by 1 base and J by 9 bases, with 16 bases between the two germline ends. This CDR3 contains 15 residues. Germline V gives CDR1 MNHEY, CDR2 SMNVEV (reference sequence). CDR3 DNA: TGTGCCAGCAGTTTATTTCGTTCGGAGGGATCGCCCCAGCATTTT. It translates to CASSLFRSEGSPQHF.

This clonotype was detected many times. This sequence joins TRBV4-2 and TRBJ1-2; D remains unclear. The CDR3 has 12 amino acids. Germline CDR1 LGHNA, CDR2 YNFKEQ. V was trimmed by 1 base and J by 6 bases, leaving 6 bases between them. CDR3 bases: TGTGCCAGCAGCCAAGCCGGGAATGGCTACACCTTC. It translates to CASSQAGNGYTF.

Ten or more counts support this clonotype. The V and J genes are TRBV5-1 and TRBJ2-7; D may correspond to TRBD1 or TRBD2 (5 bases each). The CDR3 totals 17 residues. From germline, CDR1 is SGHRS and CDR2 YFSETQ. Deletions cut 3 bases from V and 1 base from J, with 20 bases between. CDR3 sequence reads: CASSSGTLPGQSYEQYF. The CDR3 nucleotides are TGCGCCAGCAGCTCCGGGACGCTCCCTGGTCAGTCCTACGAGCAGTACTTC.

The rearrangement links TRBV18 to TRBJ2-5; tentatively, D is TRBD1 (5 bases). Germline CDR1 KGHSH, CDR2 LQKENI. Trimming took off 3 bases at V and 5 bases at J, with 16 bases between the two ends. CDR3 length: 15 amino acids. CDR3 coding DNA: TGTGCCAGCTCACCGTCAACAGGTGCCCGGGAGACCCAGTACTTC. This encodes CASSPSTGARETQYF.

This clonotype was seen repeatedly, ten times or more. The chain joins TRBV27 to TRBJ2-7; weak D call: TRBD1 (6 bases). The V and J ends lost 9 bases and 3 bases respectively, with 27 bases between them. The CDR3 loop spans 17 amino acids. Germline CDR1 reads MNHEY; CDR2 reads SMNVEV (reference sequence). In nucleotides, the CDR3 is TGTGCCAGTGCCCCGGACAGCCCAGGGTGGCTCTACTACGAGCAGTACTTC. The encoded protein is CASAPDSPGWLYYEQYF.

This clonotype has a count of ten or more. The V call is TRBV20-1, the J call TRBJ2-1; the D gene is possibly TRBD1 (6 bases). This CDR3 has 15 residues. Looked up from germline, CDR1 is DFQATT and CDR2 is SNEGSKA (reference sequence). V was shortened by 2 bases and J by 9 bases, with 20 bases between the two germline ends. In DNA form, the CDR3 reads TGCAGTGCTAGACTGCAGGGGTGGGGAACCGGTGAGCAGTTCTTC. It translates to CSARLQGWGTGEQFF.

This clonotype was seen at least ten times. The V and J genes are TRBV28 and TRBJ1-5; D remains ambiguous. The CDR3 contains 16 residues. Trimming removed 5 bases from V and 0 bases from J, with 14 bases in between. Per the germline V gene, CDR1 is MDHEN and CDR2 is SYDVKM. CDR3 loop: CASSGRALYSNQPQHF. CDR3 bases: TGTGCCAGCAGTGGAAGGGCACTGTATAGCAATCAGCCCCAGCATTTT.

In its sample, this clonotype was seen many times. This chain joins TRBV29-1 and TRBJ2-1, with a weak D call TRBD1 (6 bases). Trimming left V 7 bases short and J 4 bases short, with 11 bases between. Per germline, CDR1 SQVTM and CDR2 ANQGSEA. The CDR3 loop spans 12 amino acids. Here the CDR3 DNA reads TGCAGCGCGGGACAAGAATACAATGAGCAGTTCTTC. Translating gives CSAGQEYNEQFF.

The chain joins TRBV4-3 to TRBJ2-7, with 10 bases aligning to TRBD1. J lost 7 bases, V lost 1 base, and 7 bases had no gene match. The germline CDR1 and CDR2 sequences are LGHNA and YSLEER. The CDR3 is made up of 15 amino acids. CDR3 in amino acids: CASSQVRQGAGEQYF. CDR3 in DNA: TGCGCCAGCAGCCAAGTTCGACAGGGGGCAGGGGAGCAGTACTTC.

This clonotype was observed a handful of times. V gene TRBV11-2 combines with J gene TRBJ2-7; D ambiguous. CDR3 size: 13 residues. Per germline, CDR1 SGHAT and CDR2 FQNNGV. Deletions cut 5 bases from V and 2 bases from J, with 10 bases between. In nucleotides, the CDR3 is TGTGCCAGCAGCGGCCGGGTACCCTACGAGCAGTACTTC. Translation gives CASSGRVPYEQYF.

There are many counts of this clonotype. The chain recombines TRBV5-5 with TRBJ2-6; D is perhaps TRBD1 (5 bases). Trimming removed 5 bases at V and 1 base at J, with 13 bases between. The CDR3 extends over 16 amino acids. The germline V gene encodes CDR1 SGHKS and CDR2 YYEKEE (reference sequence). CDR3 nucleotide sequence: TGTGCCAGCAGGCTAGACAGTCCTTCTGGGGCCAACGTCCTGACTTTC. Translation: CASRLDSPSGANVLTF.

This clonotype showed up many times. The V call is TRBV28, the J call TRBJ2-3; D possibly corresponds to TRBD2 (5 bases). Trimming removed 10 bases from V and 2 bases from J, with 22 bases in between. The CDR3 has 16 amino acids. Germline loops: CDR1 MDHEN, CDR2 SYDVKM. The CDR3 region has the DNA TGTGCCACCCCCCCATCAAGGGAGTTAACCACAGATACGCAGTATTTT. Residues: CATPPSRELTTDTQYF.

This clonotype was detected many times. The chain joins TRBV20-1 to TRBJ1-3; 9 bases match TRBD1. CDR1 and CDR2 (germline): DFQATT, SNEGSKA (reference sequence). The CDR3 covers 14 residues. V was pared by 7 bases and J by 2 bases, with 6 bases of the junction left unmatched. This CDR3 reads CSVTGGAPGNTIYF. In DNA form, the CDR3 reads TGCAGTGTAACAGGGGGCGCCCCTGGAAACACCATATATTTT.

In its sample, this clonotype was seen many times. The chain couples TRBV2 to TRBJ2-2, with 8 bases that match TRBD1. The CDR3 has 15 residues. The trim removed 5 bases at V and 5 bases at J, leaving 7 bases unmatched. Germline CDR1 SNHLY, CDR2 FYNNEI. DNA for the CDR3: TGTGCCAGCAGTAAACAGGGGGGAGAGACCGGGGAGCTGTTTTTT. The encoded protein is CASSKQGGETGELFF.

The rearrangement links TRBV19 to TRBJ2-7, with 9 bases matching TRBD1. Germline assignment: CDR1 LNHDA and CDR2 SQIVND (reference sequence). CDR3 size: 15 residues. V was pared by 2 bases and J by 4 bases, with 6 bases of the junction left unmatched. The CDR3 protein is CASSIPGQGRYEQYF. The DNA of the CDR3 is TGTGCCAGTAGTATACCCGGACAGGGGCGTTACGAGCAGTACTTC.

This clonotype was detected many times. The chain employs TRBV7-3 and TRBJ2-7, with a weak D call TRBD2 (6 bases). Germline CDR1 is SGHTA and CDR2 is FQGTGA. The CDR3 contains 14 residues. Trimming took off 4 bases at V and 2 bases at J, with 12 bases between the two ends. DNA of the CDR3: TGTGCCAGCAGCTCCGGGAGTCCACCCTACGAGCAGTACTTC. Translation: CASSSGSPPYEQYF.

V usage is TRBV18 and J usage is TRBJ2-7; tentative D call: TRBD2 (7 bases). This CDR3 has 16 amino acids. The V end was cut by 3 bases, the J end by 3 bases, with 18 bases between. Germline V gene sequence: CDR1 KGHSH, CDR2 LQKENI. The CDR3 is CASSPAGAAGGYEQYF. The CDR3 DNA reads TGTGCCAGCTCACCCGCGGGGGCAGCGGGTGGCTACGAGCAGTACTTC.

This clonotype was picked up many times. The rearrangement uses TRBV7-2 and TRBJ2-6; no definite D call. V dropped 1 base and J dropped 0 bases, with 7 bases sitting between them. Germline values: CDR1 SGHTA, CDR2 FQGNSA. The CDR3 runs to 16 residues. Here the CDR3 DNA reads TGTGCCAGCAGCTTAGTAAAATTCTCTGGGGCCAACGTCCTGACTTTC. Translating it yields CASSLVKFSGANVLTF.

This clonotype was recorded many times. This chain links TRBV3-1 with TRBJ2-1; D remains unclear. The CDR3 has 14 residues. Looked up from germline, CDR1 is LGHDT and CDR2 is YNNKEL (reference sequence). V lost 0 bases and J 5 bases, leaving 8 bases between the germline ends. The CDR3 sequence: CASSQDEAHNEQFF. The CDR3 nucleotides read TGTGCCAGCAGCCAAGATGAGGCCCACAATGAGCAGTTCTTC.

In its sample, this clonotype was seen many times. The chain joins TRBV5-1 to TRBJ2-1; possibly TRBD1 or TRBD2 for D (6 bases each). This CDR3 region has 14 residues. CDR1 is SGHRS and CDR2 is YFSETQ in the germline V gene. V gave up 0 bases and J gave up 7 bases, with 11 bases separating them. CDR3 amino acids: CASSLGGARNEQFF. The CDR3 region has the DNA TGCGCCAGCAGCTTGGGGGGGGCGAGGAATGAGCAGTTCTTC.

This clonotype was found many times. The V call is TRBV12-3 or TRBV12-4, the J call TRBJ2-1, with 12 bases that match TRBD2. CDR3 length: 16 residues. Trimming at V came to 4 bases and at J to 3 bases, leaving 4 bases not matched to a gene. CDR3 sequence (DNA): TGTGCCAGCAGTTCTAGCGGGGGGGCTGACTACAATGAGCAGTTCTTC. Encoded protein: CASSSSGGADYNEQFF.

For the CDR3, the DNA is TGCGCCAGCAGCTTGCTGGTCGAGGGCACCGAAGCTTTCTTT. Translation gives CASSLLVEGTEAFF. The chain couples TRBV5-1 to TRBJ1-1; D not resolved. Germline V lookup: CDR1 SGHRS, CDR2 YFSETQ. The CDR3 extends over 14 amino acids. V gave up 1 base and J gave up 8 bases, with 15 bases separating them. Using reference TRBV5-1 and TRBJ1-1 for the parts outside the CDR3, the full variable domain is KAGVTQTPRYLIKTRGQQVTLSCSPISGHRSVSWYQQTPGQGLQFLFEYFSETQRNKGNFPGRFSGRQFSNSRSEMNVSTLELGDSALYLCASSLLVEGTEAFFGQGTRLTVV.

At least ten counts were recorded for this clonotype. This chain joins TRBV11-2 and TRBJ2-7, with 8 bases fitting TRBD2. The CDR3 has 19 residues. In germline, CDR1 is SGHAT, CDR2 FQNNGV. The junction had 19 bases not matched to a gene; V was cut back by 5 bases and J by 1 base. CDR3 DNA sequence: TGTGCCAGCAGCCGAATGGCGGGAGGTCTAGGGGCTGGGTCCTACGAGCAGTACTTC. It codes for CASSRMAGGLGAGSYEQYF.

This clonotype was detected many times. V gene TRBV7-6 combines with J gene TRBJ1-5; TRBD1 is a possible D gene (5 bases). This CDR3 has 15 residues. V shed 2 bases and J shed 6 bases, with 14 bases lying between them. CDR1 is SGHVS and CDR2 is FNYEAQ in the germline V gene. The CDR3 sequence is CASSLSRGFGQPQHF. DNA for the CDR3: TGTGCCAGCAGCTTAAGTCGGGGCTTTGGTCAGCCCCAGCATTTT. The whole variable domain, remainder taken from reference TRBV7-6 and TRBJ1-5, is GAGVSQSPRYKVTKRGQDVALRCDPISGHVSLYWYRQALGQGPEFLTYFNYEAQQDKSGLPNDRFSAERPEGSISTLTIQRTEQRDSAMYRCASSLSRGFGQPQHFGDGTRLSIL.

This clonotype was detected many times. The rearrangement joins TRBV5-1 to TRBJ1-4, with 7 bases aligning to TRBD1. Looked up from germline, CDR1 is SGHRS and CDR2 is YFSETQ. V shed 4 bases and J 5 bases; nucleotides not matched to a gene: 5. The CDR3 runs to 14 residues. The CDR3 region has the DNA TGCGCCAGCAGCCCGGGACAGATAAATGAAAAACTGTTTTTT. This translates into CASSPGQINEKLFF.